The 15 T cell receptor beta chains in this list originate from one sample, sequenced in a study of Tregs in tolerant kidney transplant recipients (dated by TCRdb to between 2019 and 2020). The time point label of this sample denotes: blood sample drawn before combined kidney and bone marrow transplant. Receptors were amplified or captured by the immunoSEQ multiplex PCR assay. Held by TCRdb, this immuneACCESS table contains in-frame sequences only and omits some clones. Under half of the omission traces to an unresolved V gene where checked; the cause of the rest is unknown. Across this sample there are nearly 95,000 clones, with over 85% seen only once. Of the sample, 0.46% falls within the top ten clones. The sequencing used CD4+ T cells from blood, collected before the transplant. These receptor sequences come from a human donor who received a combined kidney and bone marrow transplant.

This sequence joins TRBV5-1 and TRBJ2-3; TRBD2 might be the D (6 bases). Germline V gene data show CDR1 as SGHRS and CDR2 as YFSETQ. The CDR3 spans 16 residues. Trimming cost V 4 bases and J 0 bases, with 15 bases left between them. The CDR3 nucleotides read TGCGCCAGCAGCCCTGGGACTGTTACTAGCACAGATACGCAGTATTTT. Translated, it gives CASSPGTVTSTDTQYF. The full variable domain, its missing parts supplied by reference TRBV5-1 and TRBJ2-3, is KAGVTQTPRYLIKTRGQQVTLSCSPISGHRSVSWYQQTPGQGLQFLFEYFSETQRNKGNFPGRFSGRQFSNSRSEMNVSTLELGDSALYLCASSPGTVTSTDTQYFGPGTRLTVL.

J is TRBJ1-3 and V is TRBV18; tentative D call: TRBD1 (5 bases). CDR3 length equals 13 residues. Germline assignment: CDR1 KGHSH and CDR2 LQKENI. Trimming cost V 1 base and J 9 bases, with 10 bases left between them. The CDR3 spells CASSPQTGGTIYF. CDR3 coding DNA: TGTGCCAGCTCACCACAAACGGGGGGCACCATATATTTT.

The chain couples TRBV4-1 to TRBJ2-7, with a tentative D call TRBD2 (5 bases). The germline V and J ends were trimmed by 4 bases and 0 bases, with 13 bases remaining between them. The CDR3 covers 15 residues. Germline CDR1 and CDR2: MGHRA and YSYEKL. The CDR3 loop is CASSPRSSSSYEQYF. The CDR3, as DNA: TGCGCCAGCAGCCCGAGGTCTAGCAGCTCCTACGAGCAGTACTTC.

The rearrangement uses TRBV4-3 and TRBJ2-1; 10 positions match TRBD2. The CDR3 runs to 20 residues. J lost 0 bases, V lost 0 bases, and 11 bases had no gene match. CDR1 LGHNA and CDR2 YSLEER come from the germline V gene. CDR3 residues: CASSQDGSRSGGSSYNEQFF. The CDR3 bases are TGCGCCAGCAGCCAAGATGGTTCCCGTAGCGGGGGGAGCTCCTACAATGAGCAGTTCTTC.

The chain recombines TRBV28 with TRBJ1-3, with D perhaps matching TRBD1 (6 bases). The CDR3 contains 13 residues. Trimming took off 10 bases at V and 0 bases at J, with 10 bases between the two ends. Germline CDR1 MDHEN, CDR2 SYDVKM. Here the CDR3 reads CATEDSSGNTIYF. Written as DNA, the CDR3 is TGTGCCACCGAGGACAGCTCTGGAAACACCATATATTTT.

The J gene is TRBJ1-2, the V gene TRBV6-5; unclear D gene. Germline V gene data show CDR1 as MNHEY and CDR2 as SVGAGI. Trimming pared 4 bases from V and 6 bases from J, leaving 9 bases between. The CDR3 has 12 residues. CDR3 protein: CASSSPRDGYTF. The CDR3 bases are TGTGCCAGCAGTTCCCCACGGGATGGCTACACCTTC.

V is TRBV29-1 and J is TRBJ1-1, with unresolved D. This CDR3 has 12 amino acids. Per the germline V gene, CDR1 is SQVTM and CDR2 is ANQGSEA. CDR3 protein: CSHRAGGIEAFF. The CDR3 DNA reads TGCAGTCATAGGGCAGGAGGCATCGAAGCTTTCTTT.

The rearrangement links TRBV19 to TRBJ2-3; 15 positions agree with TRBD2. The J segment lost 6 bases and the V segment lost 4 bases, leaving 11 bases of the junction unmatched. Looked up from germline, CDR1 is LNHDA and CDR2 is SQIVND (reference sequence). This CDR3 spans 18 amino acids. The CDR3 sequence is CASSTGTSGGTRRDTQYF. Written as DNA, the CDR3 is TGTGCCAGTAGTACCGGGACTAGCGGGGGGACGCGCAGGGATACGCAGTATTTT.

The rearrangement links TRBV6-1 to TRBJ1-5; 7 bases match TRBD1. The CDR3 runs 14 residues. Germline CDR1 is MNHNS and CDR2 is SASEGT. The V segment lost 4 bases and the J segment 7 bases; nucleotides outside the gene matches: 7. CDR3 coding DNA: TGTGCCAGCAGTGGGACAGGAGGACAACAGCCCCAGCATTTT. This encodes CASSGTGGQQPQHF.

The rearrangement uses TRBV7-3 and TRBJ2-1, with TRBD2 as a possible D gene (7 bases). V lost 2 bases and J lost 8, with 16 bases in between. The CDR3 is 15 amino acids. Looked up from germline, CDR1 is SGHTA and CDR2 is FQGTGA. The CDR3, as DNA: TGTGCCAGCAGCTTACAGGGGAGGGGTTTAGATGAGCAGTTCTTC. This encodes CASSLQGRGLDEQFF.

This rearrangement joins TRBV9 to TRBJ1-1, with D tentatively TRBD1 (6 bases). V lost 6 bases to trimming and J lost 3 bases, with 15 bases between them. The V gene's germline CDR1 is SGDLS and CDR2 YYNGEE. This CDR3 is 14 amino acids long. The CDR3 region has the DNA TGTGCCAGCAACCTGGACAGTGCCGACACTGAAGCTTTCTTT. Translating it yields CASNLDSADTEAFF.

The gene calls are TRBV6-5 and TRBJ1-1, with 7 bases lining up with TRBD1. CDR1 MNHEY and CDR2 SVGAGI come from the germline V gene. There are 14 residues in the CDR3. The V segment lost 6 bases and the J segment 4 bases; nucleotides outside the gene matches: 8. CDR3 DNA: TGTGCCAGCAGACCAGACAGGGCCCTCACTGAAGCTTTCTTT. Protein sequence: CASRPDRALTEAFF.

Turning to this clone: Relative to the germline gene, one junction end is altered; a read error may explain this. This chain uses TRBV6-5 with TRBJ1-2; 7 bases are a match to TRBD1. The germline V gene has CDR1 MNHEY and CDR2 SVGAGI. This CDR3 has 12 residues. This CDR3 is CASSNLGQAPFF. The CDR3, as DNA: TGTGCCAGCAGTAACCTCGGACAGGCACCTTTCTTC.

V and J are TRBV5-5 and TRBJ1-1; 7 nucleotides align to TRBD1. V was pared by 4 bases and J by 0 bases, with 15 bases of the junction left unmatched. Germline CDR1 and CDR2: SGHKS and YYEKEE (reference sequence). The CDR3 runs to 18 residues. CDR3: CASSRRGQPAFMNTEAFF. As DNA, the CDR3 is TGTGCCAGCAGCCGCCGGGGACAGCCCGCCTTTATGAACACTGAAGCTTTCTTT. Using reference TRBV5-5 and TRBJ1-1 for the parts outside the CDR3, the full variable domain is DAGVTQSPTHLIKTRGQQVTLRCSPISGHKSVSWYQQVLGQGPQFIFQYYEKEERGRGNFPDRFSARQFPNYSSELNVNALLLGDSALYLCASSRRGQPAFMNTEAFFGQGTRLTVV.

On this clone: Germline is not matched at one junction end, which may reflect a read error. The chain employs TRBV9 and TRBJ2-7; 11 nucleotides agree with TRBD2. This CDR3 is built from 13 residues. From germline, CDR1 is SGDLS and CDR2 YYNGEE. In nucleotides, the CDR3 is TGTGCCAGCAGCTCGAGACTAGCGGGGCATTTGAGTTTC. It encodes CASSSRLAGHLSF.